Listed here are 25 T cell receptor beta chains from one sample, sequenced in a study of T cells in Graves' hyperthyroidism and ophthalmopathy. RNA transcripts provided the source from which TCR beta CDR3 regions were amplified. Researchers ran a first-round RT-PCR on the TCR CDR3 using the HTBI primer set. TCRdb re-called the multiplex PCR reads through MiXCR, storing one row per CDR3 protein. The sample contains about 560,000 distinct CDR3 sequences, roughly 15% of which appear only once. Source material: blood. The receptors originated from a woman between 40 and 55 years old with Graves' hyperthyroidism.

This clonotype was observed a few times. The chain employs TRBV20-1 and TRBJ2-1, with D perhaps TRBD2 (6 bases). Germline CDR1 DFQATT, CDR2 SNEGSKA (reference sequence). V was trimmed by 4 bases and J by 3 bases, leaving 19 bases between them. The CDR3 loop spans 16 amino acids. The CDR3 nucleotides are TGCAGTGCTATTACGAGGTGGGACTTGAACTACAATGAGCAGTTCTTC. Its translation is CSAITRWDLNYNEQFF.

In this sample, this clonotype turned up a few times. The rearrangement uses TRBV9 and TRBJ1-1; possible D gene TRBD1, 6 bases. Germline CDR1 SGDLS, CDR2 YYNGEE. There are 15 residues in the CDR3. The V and J ends lost 4 bases and 6 bases respectively, with 19 bases between them. Here the CDR3 DNA reads TGTGCCAGCAGCCCCACCCGACAGGTCGGGGCTGAAGCTTTCTTT. Its translation is CASSPTRQVGAEAFF. The complete variable domain, with remaining parts taken from reference TRBV9 and TRBJ1-1, reads DSGVTQTPKHLITATGQRVTLRCSPRSGDLSVYWYQQSLDQGLQFLIQYYNGEERAKGNILERFSAQQFPDLHSELNLSSLELGDSALYFCASSPTRQVGAEAFFGQGTRLTVV.

This clonotype occurred many times. The V gene is TRBV12-3 or TRBV12-4, the J gene TRBJ2-7; no clear D. V dropped 2 bases and J dropped 2 bases, with 13 bases sitting between them. CDR3 size: 15 residues. CDR3 sequence: CASSLTRKPPYEQYF. The CDR3 DNA follows: TGTGCCAGCAGTTTAACAAGAAAGCCCCCCTACGAGCAGTACTTC.

This clonotype was counted ten times or more. The rearrangement joins TRBV20-1 to TRBJ1-3, with 9 bases matching TRBD1. Germline CDR1 reads DFQATT; CDR2 reads SNEGSKA (reference sequence). V dropped 5 bases and J dropped 0; count of bases not matched to a gene: 11. This CDR3 comprises 17 residues. The CDR3 coding sequence is TGCAGTGCTGACGCCGGGACAGGGTCCGCCTCTGGAAACACCATATATTTT. Its translation: CSADAGTGSASGNTIYF.

This clonotype was counted between two and nine times. The CDR3 region is CASSEPGTLSYEQYF. In DNA, the CDR3 is TGCGCCAGCAGTGAACCCGGGACACTCTCCTACGAGCAGTACTTC. The genes are TRBV10-2 and TRBJ2-7, with D possibly TRBD1 on 6 matching bases. Germline values: CDR1 WSHSY, CDR2 SAAADI. This CDR3 contains 15 residues. The V end was cut by 3 bases, the J end by 0 bases, with 12 bases between.

Many counts were recorded for this clonotype. The chain links TRBV6-1 to TRBJ2-2, with 9 bases identical to TRBD1. The germline V gene has CDR1 MNHNS and CDR2 SASEGT. The CDR3 covers 15 residues. The ends lost 5 bases at V and 7 bases at J; junction bases unmatched: 8. In nucleotides, the CDR3 is TGTGCCAGCAGTTACGGGACAGGGATCCTCGGGGAGCTGTTTTTT. It yields the protein CASSYGTGILGELFF.

This clonotype was detected ten times or more. CDR3 sequence: CASSYSFGESGETQYF. CDR3 DNA sequence: TGTGCCAGCAGTTATAGTTTTGGGGAGAGTGGAGAGACCCAGTACTTC. The rearrangement joins TRBV6-1 to TRBJ2-5; tentatively, D is TRBD2 (5 bases). Germline CDR1 reads MNHNS; CDR2 reads SASEGT. Between the trimmed V and J ends, which lost 5 bases and 4 bases, there was a span of 20 bases. The CDR3 spans 16 residues.

This clonotype was found once. This sequence joins TRBV6-1 and TRBJ2-5, with D possibly being TRBD1 (5 bases). Trimming shortened V by 10 bases and J by 5 bases, and 14 bases separated the two germline ends. Germline V gives CDR1 MNHNS, CDR2 SASEGT. CDR3 length equals 12 residues. As DNA, the CDR3 is TGTGCCACCAACGGGCCAGGGGAGACCCAGTACTTC. Amino acid sequence: CATNGPGETQYF.

This clonotype was counted many times. V gene TRBV7-9 combines with J gene TRBJ2-1; 14 positions agree with TRBD2. The germline V gene has CDR1 SEHNR and CDR2 FQNEAQ (reference sequence). V gave up 3 bases and J gave up 3 bases; unmatched junction bases: 1. The CDR3 has 16 amino acids. The CDR3 reads CASSFGLAGGYNEQFF. The CDR3 DNA reads as TGTGCCAGCAGCTTTGGACTAGCGGGAGGCTACAATGAGCAGTTCTTC.

A few counts support this clonotype. This rearrangement joins TRBV7-8 to TRBJ2-1, with D possibly TRBD2 on 5 matching bases. The germline gives CDR1 SGHVS, CDR2 FQNEAQ. V gave up 3 bases and J gave up 0 bases, with 9 bases separating them. The CDR3 length is 15 residues. In DNA, the CDR3 is TGTGCCAGCAGCTTCCCGGGGATCTCCTACAATGAGCAGTTCTTC. Translated, it gives CASSFPGISYNEQFF.

This clonotype was detected only a few times. The DNA is omitted, as the CDR3 cannot be located on it reliably, and the CDR3 follows TCRdb's listing. The gene calls are TRBV2 and TRBJ2-7; the table's D call, TRBD1, has no DNA check behind it. The CDR3 spans 23 amino acids, including both terminal residues. Germline CDR1 and CDR2: SNHLY and FYNNEI. CDR3 residues: CASRHAHRSYEQYFGPGVHEQYF.

The chain couples TRBV12-3 or TRBV12-4 to TRBJ1-1, with 10 bases that match TRBD1. The CDR3 has 15 amino acids. V lost 6 bases to trimming and J lost 11 bases; unmatched junction nucleotides: 15. The DNA for the CDR3 is TGTGCCAGCAGCCCCCGGGGGACAGGGGCGCCCTTGGCTTTCTTT. Its translation: CASSPRGTGAPLAFF.

This clonotype was counted ten times or more. The rearrangement uses TRBV5-6 and TRBJ2-2; D tentatively fits TRBD1 or TRBD2 (5 bases each). Per the germline V gene, CDR1 is SGHDT and CDR2 is YYEEEE. V was clipped by 6 bases and J by 5 bases, with 17 bases between them. CDR3 length equals 15 residues. The CDR3 sequence is CASKSRQGVTGELFF. For the CDR3, the DNA is TGTGCCAGCAAATCAAGGCAGGGAGTTACCGGGGAGCTGTTTTTT.

This clonotype appeared many times. The genes are TRBV6-1 and TRBJ1-5; 7 bases fit TRBD1. The CDR3 totals 14 residues. CDR1 and CDR2 from the germline V gene are MNHNS and SASEGT. The V and J ends lost 5 bases and 3 bases, in that order; junction bases with no gene match: 4. For the CDR3, the DNA is TGTGCCAGCAGTCCGACAGGGACCAATCAGCCCCAGCATTTT. This translates into CASSPTGTNQPQHF.

In its sample, this clonotype was seen a few times. V usage is TRBV5-1 and J usage is TRBJ1-4; D ambiguous. Trimming took 0 bases from V and 4 from J, leaving 10 bases between them. Germline CDR1 SGHRS, CDR2 YFSETQ. The length of the CDR3 is 15 residues. CDR3 residues: CASSLVAGNNEKLFF. As DNA, the CDR3 is TGCGCCAGCAGCTTGGTGGCGGGAAATAATGAAAAACTGTTTTTT.

This clonotype was observed many times. The rearrangement links TRBV20-1 to TRBJ1-1; TRBD1 matches at 8 bases. This CDR3 comprises 15 residues. The V segment lost 3 bases and the J segment 2 bases; nucleotides outside the gene matches: 8. The germline CDR1 and CDR2 sequences are DFQATT and SNEGSKA (reference sequence). CDR3 DNA sequence: TGCAGTGCTAGTAGGGCCCAGGGGGCTAACACTGAAGCTTTCTTT. It is translated as CSASRAQGANTEAFF.

This clonotype was seen repeatedly, ten times or more. The V gene is TRBV4-2, the J gene TRBJ2-3; 8 nucleotides match TRBD2. Germline CDR1 LGHNA, CDR2 YNFKEQ. The length of the CDR3 is 15 residues. With V trimmed by 4 bases and J by 4 bases, 7 bases remained unmatched. CDR3 DNA sequence: TGTGCCAGCAGCCCCACAGCGGGAGTGGCAGATACGCAGTATTTT. Translation: CASSPTAGVADTQYF.

The sample holds many counts of this clonotype. This rearrangement joins TRBV7-8 to TRBJ1-4, with a tentative D call TRBD1 (5 bases). Trimming pared 1 base from V and 0 bases from J, leaving 9 bases between. Germline V gene data show CDR1 as SGHVS and CDR2 as FQNEAQ. CDR3 length equals 16 residues. In DNA, the CDR3 is TGTGCCAGCAGCTTAGGGGGCGCAGCAACTAATGAAAAACTGTTTTTT. Its translation is CASSLGGAATNEKLFF.

At least ten counts were recorded for this clonotype. The chain has TRBV29-1 and TRBJ2-7; D not certain. Germline lookup yields CDR1 SQVTM and CDR2 ANQGSEA. CDR3 size: 12 residues. V lost 5 bases and J lost 0, with 8 bases in between. CDR3 protein: CSVQESSYEQYF. CDR3 coding DNA: TGCAGCGTTCAGGAGAGCTCCTACGAGCAGTACTTC.

This chain connects TRBV15 to TRBJ2-1; D call uncertain. V shed 4 bases and J shed 8 bases, with 6 bases lying between them. Germline V CDR1 and CDR2: LNHNV, YYDKDF (reference sequence). The CDR3 is made up of 11 amino acids. The CDR3 is CATSKSHEQFF. The CDR3 region has the DNA TGTGCCACCAGCAAATCCCATGAGCAGTTCTTC.

The V and J genes are TRBV6-2 or TRBV6-3 and TRBJ1-2, with 9 bases fitting TRBD1. This CDR3 comprises 16 residues. With 8 bases clipped from V and 1 base from J, the junction kept 11 bases outside the gene matches. Germline-derived CDR1 and CDR2 are MNHEY and SVGEGT. For the CDR3, the DNA is TGTGCCAGCGGATGGACAGGGGAATGGGTTAACTATGGCTACACCTTC. Its translation is CASGWTGEWVNYGYTF.

This clonotype was counted a few times. This rearrangement joins TRBV20-1 to TRBJ2-7, with 7 bases fitting TRBD1. This CDR3 spans 15 amino acids. V shed 4 bases, J shed 0 bases, and the junction held 9 bases outside the gene matches. Germline CDR1 is DFQATT and CDR2 is SNEGSKA (reference sequence). DNA for the CDR3: TGCAGTGCTACCTCCATAGACAGGGTCTCCTACGAGCAGTACTTC. Its translation is CSATSIDRVSYEQYF.

The J gene is TRBJ1-2, the V gene TRBV28; 8 positions match TRBD1. The CDR3 has 14 residues. The V segment lost 6 bases and the J segment 4 bases; nucleotides outside the gene matches: 7. Germline assignment: CDR1 MDHEN and CDR2 SYDVKM. In nucleotides, the CDR3 is TGTGCCAGCAGGACAGGGGCCCGTACCTATGGCTACACCTTC. Amino acid sequence: CASRTGARTYGYTF.

At least ten counts were recorded for this clonotype. The rearrangement joins TRBV30 to TRBJ1-4, with TRBD1 identical over 8 bases. Germline lookup yields CDR1 GTSNPN and CDR2 SVGIG (reference sequence). V shed 2 bases and J 5 bases; nucleotides not matched to a gene: 4. The CDR3 sequence is 14 residues long. CDR3 loop: CAWSLRQGNEKLFF. As DNA, the CDR3 is TGTGCCTGGAGTTTACGACAGGGGAATGAAAAACTGTTTTTT. Full variable domain (rest looked up from reference TRBV30 and TRBJ1-4): SQTIHQWPATLVQPVGSPLSLECTVEGTSNPNLYWYRQAAGRGLQLLFYSVGIGQISSEVPQNLSASRPQDRQFILSSKKLLLSDSGFYLCAWSLRQGNEKLFFGSGTQLSVL.

Only a few counts were recorded for this clonotype. The rearrangement joins TRBV10-3 to TRBJ2-1; 8 nucleotides match TRBD2. The CDR3 is 13 amino acids. Trimming cost V 9 bases and J 4 bases; bases outside gene matches: 5. Germline CDR1 reads ENHRY; CDR2 reads SYGVKD. This CDR3 reads CAMQRESYNEQFF. For the CDR3, the DNA is TGTGCCATGCAGCGGGAGTCGTACAATGAGCAGTTCTTC.